The 16 T cell receptor beta chains listed next were all sequenced from one sample in a study of blood T cell repertoires in COVID-19. Generated by immunoSEQ multiplex PCR, the TCRdb table keeps only in-frame clones and is missing some. The profile shows fewer than 350,000 clones, more than 70% of them singletons. Material: PBMCs or T cells enriched from blood (not recorded which). The receptors here all came from a woman aged 60-75 years in a cohort exposed to, infected with or recovered from COVID-19 (not recorded which).

The chain links TRBV7-3 to TRBJ2-1; 10 bases fit TRBD2. CDR1 and CDR2 (germline): SGHTA, FQGTGA. This CDR3 comprises 16 residues. Trimming cost V 6 bases and J 4 bases; bases outside gene matches: 9. This CDR3 is CASRWGTSGMYNEQFF. The CDR3 coding sequence is TGTGCCAGCAGGTGGGGTACTAGCGGGATGTACAATGAGCAGTTCTTC. Using reference TRBV7-3 and TRBJ2-1 for the parts outside the CDR3, the full variable domain is GAGVSQTPSNKVTEKGKYVELRCDPISGHTALYWYRQSLGQGPEFLIYFQGTGAADDSGLPNDRFFAVRPEGSVSTLKIQRTERGDSAVYLCASRWGTSGMYNEQFFGPGTRLTVL.

The chain joins TRBV4-3 to TRBJ2-7; D not certain. Germline CDR1 LGHNA, CDR2 YSLEER. The CDR3 consists of 16 residues. V lost 0 bases, J lost 0 bases, and 12 bases lay in between. CDR3 in amino acids: CASSQDLLVGSYEQYF. The CDR3 bases are TGCGCCAGCAGCCAAGATCTCCTAGTAGGCTCCTACGAGCAGTACTTC.

As to this clone: The same CDR3 also results from other DNA sequences found in this sample. The chain links TRBV5-1 to TRBJ2-2; 11 nucleotides align to TRBD2. The V segment lost 4 bases and the J segment 0 bases; nucleotides outside the gene matches: 2. This CDR3 is 16 amino acids long. CDR1 SGHRS and CDR2 YFSETQ come from the germline V gene. For the CDR3, the DNA is TGCGCCAGCAGCCTGACTAGCGGGACGAACACCGGGGAGCTGTTTTTT. Translated, it gives CASSLTSGTNTGELFF.

V gene TRBV9 combines with J gene TRBJ1-1, with no clear D. Trimming took 1 base from V and 3 from J, leaving 7 bases between them. The CDR3 is 13 amino acids. Per the germline V gene, CDR1 is SGDLS and CDR2 is YYNGEE. CDR3 DNA sequence: TGTGCCAGCAGCGTAACGGGTTACACTGAAGCTTTCTTT. This gives the protein CASSVTGYTEAFF.

This clone occurred once. CDR3 sequence reads: CASSSSYEQYF. Here the CDR3 DNA reads TGTGCCAGCAGTTCGTCCTACGAGCAGTACTTC. The V and J genes are TRBV12-3 or TRBV12-4 and TRBJ2-7, with D hard to call. CDR3 length: 11 amino acids. V was cut by 4 bases and J by 1 base, with 2 bases left in between.

The chain joins TRBV5-1 to TRBJ2-7; D unresolved. Germline-derived CDR1 and CDR2 are SGHRS and YFSETQ. Trimming stripped 2 bases from V and 6 bases from J, with 18 bases between. This CDR3 is 15 amino acids long. CDR3: CASSFRSGSLGEQYF. CDR3 coding DNA: TGCGCCAGCAGCTTTCGGTCGGGTAGTCTGGGCGAGCAGTACTTC. Full variable domain (missing parts from reference TRBV5-1 and TRBJ2-7): KAGVTQTPRYLIKTRGQQVTLSCSPISGHRSVSWYQQTPGQGLQFLFEYFSETQRNKGNFPGRFSGRQFSNSRSEMNVSTLELGDSALYLCASSFRSGSLGEQYFGPGTRLTVT.

V usage is TRBV11-2 and J usage is TRBJ2-7, with TRBD1 matching over 9 bases. V lost 7 bases and J lost 1; bases outside the gene matches: 8. This CDR3 comprises 15 residues. Germline values: CDR1 SGHAT, CDR2 FQNNGV. CDR3 loop: CASIPTGTGSYEQYF. For the CDR3, the DNA is TGTGCCAGCATCCCAACCGGGACAGGGTCCTACGAGCAGTACTTC.

The chain carries TRBV9 and TRBJ1-2; unclear D gene. The length of the CDR3 is 13 residues. Trimming pared 0 bases from V and 2 bases from J, leaving 5 bases between. Germline lookup yields CDR1 SGDLS and CDR2 YYNGEE. DNA of the CDR3: TGTGCCAGCAGCGTAGCACAGAACTATGGCTACACCTTC. It specifies CASSVAQNYGYTF.

V is TRBV13 and J is TRBJ1-1, with a tentative D call TRBD1 (5 bases). The CDR3 runs 13 residues. Looked up from germline, CDR1 is PRHDT and CDR2 is FYEKMQ (reference sequence). V dropped 4 bases and J dropped 5 bases, with 11 bases sitting between them. CDR3 nucleotides: TGTGCCAGCAGCTCATCCCGGGGGACTGAAGCTTTCTTT. Protein product: CASSSSRGTEAFF.

The V gene is TRBV7-6, the J gene TRBJ2-7, with TRBD2 matching over 7 bases. J gave up 4 bases and V 0 bases, and 3 bases lay outside the gene matches. This CDR3 is 14 amino acids long. Germline-derived CDR1 and CDR2 are SGHVS and FNYEAQ. The CDR3 bases are TGTGCCAGCAGCTTAGCTCTGGGGGGGTACGAGCAGTACTTC. It translates to CASSLALGGYEQYF.

The chain carries TRBV15 and TRBJ2-2; D is unclear. The CDR3 covers 15 residues. Germline V gives CDR1 LNHNV, CDR2 YYDKDF (reference sequence). Between the trimmed V and J ends, which lost 1 base and 0 bases, there was a span of 6 bases. The CDR3 reads CATSRGGANTGELFF. In nucleotides, the CDR3 is TGTGCCACCAGCAGAGGCGGAGCGAACACCGGGGAGCTGTTTTTT.

The chain employs TRBV28 and TRBJ1-2; D not certain. Germline V lookup: CDR1 MDHEN, CDR2 SYDVKM. The CDR3 runs to 13 residues. Trimming took 5 bases from V and 6 from J, leaving 13 bases between them. The CDR3 region has the DNA TGTGCCAGCAGTCCCCGGACTCCTCATGGCTACACCTTC. It encodes CASSPRTPHGYTF.

The chain couples TRBV9 to TRBJ2-3; tentative D call: TRBD2 (6 bases). V dropped 6 bases and J dropped 2 bases, with 13 bases sitting between them. Germline values: CDR1 SGDLS, CDR2 YYNGEE. The CDR3 has 14 amino acids. CDR3 nucleotide sequence: TGTGCCAGCAAGCGGGCAGATCCCACAGATACGCAGTATTTT. This sequence encodes CASKRADPTDTQYF.

V gene TRBV5-1 combines with J gene TRBJ2-5; the match to TRBD2 covers 13 bases. Looked up from germline, CDR1 is SGHRS and CDR2 is YFSETQ. The CDR3 totals 15 residues. After removal of 4 bases from V and 5 bases from J, the junction contained 5 bases not matched to a gene. This chain's CDR3 is CASSPTSGRRETQYF. CDR3 DNA sequence: TGCGCCAGCAGCCCGACTAGCGGGAGGAGGGAGACCCAGTACTTC.

V and J are TRBV28 and TRBJ1-6; 7 bases match TRBD1. Losses at the gene ends were 1 base for V and 8 bases for J; bases not matched to a gene: 14. CDR1 MDHEN and CDR2 SYDVKM come from the germline V gene. The CDR3 length is 18 residues. This CDR3 is CASSLFGRGGWGDSPLHF. The DNA for the CDR3 is TGTGCCAGCAGTTTATTTGGCAGAGGGGGCTGGGGGGATTCACCCCTCCACTTT. Based on the CDR3 plus reference TRBV28 and TRBJ1-6, the full variable domain is DVKVTQSSRYLVKRTGEKVFLECVQDMDHENMFWYRQDPGLGLRLIYFSYDVKMKEKGDIPEGYSVSREKKERFSLILESASTNQTSMYLCASSLFGRGGWGDSPLHFGNGTRLTVT.

The chain couples TRBV28 to TRBJ1-4; a possible D gene is TRBD1 (6 bases). This CDR3 contains 15 residues. The germline CDR1 and CDR2 sequences are MDHEN and SYDVKM. Trimming took off 3 bases at V and 7 bases at J, with 15 bases between the two ends. Here the CDR3 DNA reads TGTGCCAGCAGTTTGAACAGGGTGGGCACTGAAAAACTGTTTTTT. It encodes CASSLNRVGTEKLFF.